A single sample is the source of the 17 T cell receptor beta chains below, sequenced in a study of T cell repertoires in cytomegalovirus infection. Via MiXCR, TCRdb re-called the reads, giving one row per CDR3 protein. Of approximately 590,000 distinct CDR3 sequences in the sample, 40% were seen once. The antigens these receptors bind are not known. The sequenced sample was cultured PBMCs, obtained from culture after CMV antigen stimulation. The receptors shown here come from a human donor in good health (CMV status not recorded). Some clones in this sample may be carry-over from other donors' samples.

The DNA of the CDR3 is TGTGCCAGCAGCGGGACTAGCGGGAGCTGGACCGGGGAGCTGTTTTTT. It codes for CASSGTSGSWTGELFF. The chain uses TRBV9 and TRBJ2-2; 13 positions match TRBD2. The CDR3 length is 16 residues. J lost 5 bases, V lost 3 bases, and 4 bases had no gene match. Per the germline V gene, CDR1 is SGDLS and CDR2 is YYNGEE.

J is TRBJ1-4 and V is TRBV11-2; tentatively, D is TRBD1 (5 bases). This CDR3 contains 17 residues. The V end lost 2 bases, the J end lost 4 bases, and 17 bases lay between the germline ends. Germline V gene lookup returns CDR1 SGHAT and CDR2 FQNNGV. This chain's CDR3 is CASSLSRGRTYNEKLFF. CDR3 coding DNA: TGTGCCAGCAGCTTATCTCGGGGCAGGACCTATAATGAAAAACTGTTTTTT.

The genes are TRBV6-2 or TRBV6-3 and TRBJ1-2; no definite D call. CDR3 length equals 13 residues. The ends were cut back, 6 bases at V and 4 bases at J, with 12 bases in the middle. The germline gives CDR1 MNHEY, CDR2 SVGEGT. The CDR3 bases are TGTGCCAGCAGACACGGACGGTTCTATGGCTACACCTTC. It codes for CASRHGRFYGYTF.

This clonotype was observed a handful of times. The V gene is TRBV19, the J gene TRBJ2-1; D gene uncertain. Germline V gene data show CDR1 as LNHDA and CDR2 as SQIVND (reference sequence). Trimming stripped 5 bases from V and 0 bases from J, with 11 bases between. The CDR3 totals 15 residues. The chain's CDR3 is CASSPSKSSYNEQFF. CDR3 DNA sequence: TGTGCCAGTAGTCCCAGCAAGAGCTCCTACAATGAGCAGTTCTTC.

This chain uses TRBV24-1 with TRBJ2-3; unclear D gene. CDR1 and CDR2 (germline): KGHDR, SFDVKD. V was clipped by 4 bases and J by 0 bases, with 4 bases between them. The length of the CDR3 is 13 residues. The CDR3 coding sequence is TGTGCCACCAGTGAATCTAGCACAGATACGCAGTATTTT. Translated: CATSESSTDTQYF.

A word on this clonotype: The junction does not match germline at one end; this may be a read error. The rearrangement links TRBV11-2 to TRBJ2-7, with TRBD2 matching over 10 bases. This CDR3 has 13 residues. The germline V gene encodes CDR1 SGHAT and CDR2 FQNNGV. The CDR3 sequence: CASSLAGGSEQYF. For the CDR3, the DNA is TGTGCCAGCAGTTTAGCGGGAGGTAGCGAGCAGTACTTC.

The chain recombines TRBV20-1 with TRBJ2-3; 8 nucleotides match TRBD2. CDR1 is DFQATT and CDR2 is SNEGSKA in the germline V gene (reference sequence). J lost 3 bases, V lost 6 bases, and 5 bases had no gene match. This CDR3 spans 13 amino acids. CDR3 sequence reads: CSAGGAWTDTQYF. CDR3 nucleotides: TGCAGTGCCGGGGGGGCCTGGACAGATACGCAGTATTTT.

Details on this clonotype: A far larger clone is only one base removed, so a read error is likely. This chain uses TRBV6-6 with TRBJ2-7; no reliable D call. V was cut by 6 bases and J by 4 bases, with 10 bases left in between. The CDR3 length is 12 residues. Germline assignment: CDR1 MNHNY and CDR2 SVGAGI (reference sequence). For the CDR3, the DNA is TGTGCCAGCAGCCCACAGTGGTACGAGCAGTACTTC. This encodes CASSPQWYEQYF.

This clonotype was found a few times. The chain carries TRBV2 and TRBJ2-7, with a possible D match to TRBD2 (5 bases). There are 13 residues in the CDR3. V was trimmed by 2 bases and J by 4 bases, leaving 9 bases between them. CDR1 is SNHLY and CDR2 is FYNNEI in the germline V gene. The CDR3 DNA follows: TGTGCCAGCAGTGAACAGTCGGGGTACGAGCAGTACTTC. It is translated as CASSEQSGYEQYF.

The genes are TRBV7-9 and TRBJ2-1; 11 bases agree with TRBD2. J was trimmed by 8 bases and V by 3 bases; bases with no gene match: 12. Per germline, CDR1 SEHNR and CDR2 FQNEAQ (reference sequence). This CDR3 has 17 amino acids. CDR3 sequence: CASSLGTSGPRGDEQFF. The DNA of the CDR3 is TGTGCCAGCAGCTTGGGGACTAGCGGCCCCAGGGGCGATGAGCAGTTCTTC. Looking up the rest from reference TRBV7-9 and TRBJ2-1 gives the full variable domain: DTGVSQNPRHKITKRGQNVTFRCDPISEHNRLYWYRQTLGQGPEFLTYFQNEAQLEKSRLLSDRFSAERPKGSFSTLEIQRTEQGDSAMYLCASSLGTSGPRGDEQFFGPGTRLTVL.

This chain joins TRBV20-1 and TRBJ2-1, with TRBD2 matching 11 bases. The CDR3 runs 17 residues. CDR1 and CDR2 from the germline V gene are DFQATT and SNEGSKA (reference sequence). After removal of 6 bases from V and 1 base from J, the junction contained 11 bases not matched to a gene. CDR3 bases: TGCAGTGCCCTCCGGACTAGCGGGTTTATTTCCTACAATGAGCAGTTCTTC. This translates into CSALRTSGFISYNEQFF.

The chain has TRBV5-1 and TRBJ2-7; D may be TRBD1 (6 bases). The CDR3 consists of 14 residues. Germline loops: CDR1 SGHRS, CDR2 YFSETQ. The germline V and J ends were trimmed by 3 bases and 5 bases, with 15 bases remaining between them. DNA for the CDR3: TGCGCCAGCAGCTCAACCGACAGGATCCACGAGCAGTACTTC. This gives the protein CASSSTDRIHEQYF.

The chain carries TRBV7-9 and TRBJ2-2, with TRBD2 matching over 11 bases. CDR1 is SEHNR and CDR2 is FQNEAQ in the germline V gene (reference sequence). The CDR3 sequence is 16 residues long. The trim removed 5 bases at V and 6 bases at J, leaving 8 bases unmatched. CDR3 in DNA: TGTGCCAGCAGCCCCGGGGGACTAGCGGTTCCCGGGGAGCTGTTTTTT. Protein: CASSPGGLAVPGELFF.

The chain is built from TRBV20-1 and TRBJ2-7; 9 bases map to TRBD2. V lost 1 base to trimming and J lost 2 bases; unmatched junction nucleotides: 3. Germline V gene data show CDR1 as DFQATT and CDR2 as SNEGSKA (reference sequence). The CDR3 runs to 14 residues. The CDR3 region is CSARAIAGAYEQYF. CDR3 DNA: TGCAGTGCTAGAGCTATAGCGGGAGCCTACGAGCAGTACTTC.

This chain joins TRBV4-1 and TRBJ1-2, with 12 nucleotides matching TRBD1. CDR3 length equals 15 residues. The V segment lost 5 bases and the J segment 2 bases; nucleotides outside the gene matches: 3. The germline CDR1 and CDR2 sequences are MGHRA and YSYEKL. CDR3 DNA sequence: TGCGCCAGCAGCTGGGACAGGGGGCAGAACTATGGCTACACCTTC. Its protein is CASSWDRGQNYGYTF.

This clonotype showed up just a few times. The chain is built from TRBV7-8 and TRBJ1-5, with D hard to call. Trimming pared 5 bases from V and 4 bases from J, leaving 15 bases between. Germline CDR1 is SGHVS and CDR2 is FQNEAQ. The CDR3 runs to 15 residues. Here the CDR3 reads CASSPWAGGNQPQHF. As DNA, the CDR3 is TGTGCCAGCAGCCCATGGGCGGGAGGAAATCAGCCCCAGCATTTT.

The chain links TRBV12-3 or TRBV12-4 to TRBJ2-2, with TRBD1 as a possible D gene (6 bases). There are 15 residues in the CDR3. V lost 3 bases to trimming and J lost 1 base, with 9 bases between them. CDR3 bases: TGTGCCAGCAGTTTTGGACAGCTGAACACCGGGGAGCTGTTTTTT. Amino acids: CASSFGQLNTGELFF.